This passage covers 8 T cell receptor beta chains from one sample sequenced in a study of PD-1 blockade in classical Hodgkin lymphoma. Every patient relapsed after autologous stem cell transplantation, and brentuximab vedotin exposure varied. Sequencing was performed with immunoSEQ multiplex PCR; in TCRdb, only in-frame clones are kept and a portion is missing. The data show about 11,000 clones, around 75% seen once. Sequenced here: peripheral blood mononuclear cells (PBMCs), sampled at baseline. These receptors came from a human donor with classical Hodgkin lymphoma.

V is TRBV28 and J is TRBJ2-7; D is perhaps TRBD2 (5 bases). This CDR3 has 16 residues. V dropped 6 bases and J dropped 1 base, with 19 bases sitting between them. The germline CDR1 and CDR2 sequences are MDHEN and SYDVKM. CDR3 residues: CASSPLGEGLSYEQYF. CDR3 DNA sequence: TGTGCCAGCAGCCCACTTGGTGAAGGACTTTCCTACGAGCAGTACTTC. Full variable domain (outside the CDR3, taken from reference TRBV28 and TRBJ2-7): DVKVTQSSRYLVKRTGEKVFLECVQDMDHENMFWYRQDPGLGLRLIYFSYDVKMKEKGDIPEGYSVSREKKERFSLILESASTNQTSMYLCASSPLGEGLSYEQYFGPGTRLTVT.

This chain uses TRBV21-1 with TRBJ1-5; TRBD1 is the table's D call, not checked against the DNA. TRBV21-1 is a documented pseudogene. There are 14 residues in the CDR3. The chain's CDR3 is CASRGSGADQPQHF. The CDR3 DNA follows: TGTGCCAGCAGAGGATCAGGGGCAGATCAGCCCCAGCATTTT.

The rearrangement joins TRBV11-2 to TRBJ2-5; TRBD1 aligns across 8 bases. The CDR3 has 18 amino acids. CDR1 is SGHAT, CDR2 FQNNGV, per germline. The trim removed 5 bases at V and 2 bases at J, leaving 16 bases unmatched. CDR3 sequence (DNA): TGTGCCAGCAGCGGGGGCTATTGGCAGGGGGCAGGTCAAGAGACCCAGTACTTC. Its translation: CASSGGYWQGAGQETQYF.

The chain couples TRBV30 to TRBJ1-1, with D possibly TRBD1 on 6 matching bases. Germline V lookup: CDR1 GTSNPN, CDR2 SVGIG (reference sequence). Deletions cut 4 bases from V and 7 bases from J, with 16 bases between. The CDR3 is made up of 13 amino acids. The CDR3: CAWNIQGAVEAFF. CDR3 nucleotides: TGTGCCTGGAATATACAGGGTGCGGTTGAAGCTTTCTTT.

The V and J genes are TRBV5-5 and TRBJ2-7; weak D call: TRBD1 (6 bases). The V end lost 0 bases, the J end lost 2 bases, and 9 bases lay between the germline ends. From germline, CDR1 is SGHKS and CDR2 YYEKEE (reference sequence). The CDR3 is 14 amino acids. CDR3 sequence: CASSLGDNAYEQYF. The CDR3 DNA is TGTGCCAGCAGCTTGGGGGACAACGCCTACGAGCAGTACTTC.

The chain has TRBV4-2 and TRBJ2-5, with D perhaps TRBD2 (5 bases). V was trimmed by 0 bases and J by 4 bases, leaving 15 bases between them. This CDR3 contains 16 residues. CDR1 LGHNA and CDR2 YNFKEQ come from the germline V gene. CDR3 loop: CASSQEWTFGRETQYF. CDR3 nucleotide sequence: TGTGCCAGCAGCCAAGAGTGGACTTTCGGTCGAGAGACCCAGTACTTC.

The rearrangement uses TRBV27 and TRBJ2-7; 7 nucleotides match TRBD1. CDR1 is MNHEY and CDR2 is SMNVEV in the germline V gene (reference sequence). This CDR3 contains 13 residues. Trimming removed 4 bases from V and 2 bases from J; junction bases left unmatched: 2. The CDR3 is CASSSTGAYEQYF. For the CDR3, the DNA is TGTGCCAGCAGTTCCACAGGGGCCTACGAGCAGTACTTC.

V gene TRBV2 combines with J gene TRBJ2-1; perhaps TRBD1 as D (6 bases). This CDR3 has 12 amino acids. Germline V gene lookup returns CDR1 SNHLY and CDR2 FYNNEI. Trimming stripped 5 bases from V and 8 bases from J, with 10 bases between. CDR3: CASSKQGYEQFF. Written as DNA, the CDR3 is TGTGCCAGCAGTAAACAGGGCTATGAGCAGTTCTTC.